The following is a TCR beta chain sequence with its context. Which antigen it targets is not known. No per-base quality is available; no much larger clone lies one base away. The sample originates from a study of blood T cell repertoires in COVID-19 (dated by TCRdb to about 2020). Study-wide context: The collaborator samples originated in the United States, Italy and Spain and spanned the acute and convalescent phases of COVID-19. The material from the prospective study consisted of cDNA or gDNA derived from T cells, B-cell-depleted T cells, or PBMCs. Subjects who had been exposed to COVID-19, were actively infected with it, or had recovered from it provided the deeply sampled blood TCRbeta repertoires that made up the dataset. The repertoires were released in a freely available public database meant as a resource for research on the immune response to SARS-CoV-2. The samples were drawn from two sources: the first 160 participants of the ongoing ImmuneRACE study, and 950 to 1,500 subjects contributed by 6 global collaborators. Nearly every sample came with metadata listing a de-identified subject ID, COVID-19 status, age in years and sex. Where available, HLA class I and class II types were obtained from metadata supplied by the sample provider rather than from assay-based typing.

Whole blood was collected in K2EDTA tubes by collaborating institutions according to the institutions' own protocols. For TCRbeta analysis, collaborator samples were shipped as frozen whole blood, as isolated PBMCs, or as DNA extracted from either sample type. Broader findings and caveats from the paper: How much clinical and demographic metadata was included differed by source and by participant, and the metadata was provided uncurated.

TCRbeta CDR3 regions were amplified from genomic DNA using the immunoSEQ Assay, a bias-controlled multiplex PCR. In the paper's pipeline: The number of nucleated cells in each sample was estimated by amplification of reference gene primers within the assay. To quantify the absolute abundance of each unique TCRbeta CDR3 rearrangement, sequence reads were collapsed and filtered. For each sample, productive Simpson clonality was calculated as the square root of Simpson's diversity index over productive rearrangements. TCRdb's version of the immuneACCESS table is confined to in-frame rearrangements and falls short of the full clone set. An unresolved V gene accounts for under half of the shortfall where checked; the remainder is of unknown origin. From that table come the V and J calls and clone size; the DNA was used to work out D and trimming. The sample includes 400,000 to 550,000 clones, with around 89% observed a single time. The top ten clones comprise roughly 4.3% of the sample.

Material for sequencing was peripheral blood. The receptor was derived from a woman in her 30s with acute or convalescent COVID-19.

The bases read TGTGCCAGCAGCTTAGCGGAAAGCAGGGCACATTCACCCCTCCACTTT. It encodes CASSLAESRAHSPLHF. This receptor chain uses TRBV7-6 and TRBJ1-6, and possibly TRBD1, on 5 matching bases. The CDR3 spans 16 residues, from the cysteine through the phenylalanine. Only the CDR3 region is kept as DNA, spanning 48 bases read in frame from base 1. Per the germline V gene, SGHVS is the CDR1 and FNYEAQ is the CDR2. V sheds 0 bases and J sheds 8 bases, leaving 14 bases between their ends.